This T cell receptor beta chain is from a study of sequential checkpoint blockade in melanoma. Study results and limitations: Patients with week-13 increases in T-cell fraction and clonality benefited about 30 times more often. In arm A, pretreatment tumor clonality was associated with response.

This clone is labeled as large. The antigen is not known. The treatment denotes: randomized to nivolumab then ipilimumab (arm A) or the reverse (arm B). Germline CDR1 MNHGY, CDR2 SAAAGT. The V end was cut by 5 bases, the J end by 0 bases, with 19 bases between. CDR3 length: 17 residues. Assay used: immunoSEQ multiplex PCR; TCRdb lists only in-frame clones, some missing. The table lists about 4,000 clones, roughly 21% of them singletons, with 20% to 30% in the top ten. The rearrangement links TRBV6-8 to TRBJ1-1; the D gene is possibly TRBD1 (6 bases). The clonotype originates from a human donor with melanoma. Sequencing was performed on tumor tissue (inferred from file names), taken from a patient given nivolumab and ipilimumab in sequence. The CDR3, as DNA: TGTGCCAGCAGTCGACTTAAGGGGGTCTCTATGAACACTGAAGCTTTCTTT. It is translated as CASSRLKGVSMNTEAFF.